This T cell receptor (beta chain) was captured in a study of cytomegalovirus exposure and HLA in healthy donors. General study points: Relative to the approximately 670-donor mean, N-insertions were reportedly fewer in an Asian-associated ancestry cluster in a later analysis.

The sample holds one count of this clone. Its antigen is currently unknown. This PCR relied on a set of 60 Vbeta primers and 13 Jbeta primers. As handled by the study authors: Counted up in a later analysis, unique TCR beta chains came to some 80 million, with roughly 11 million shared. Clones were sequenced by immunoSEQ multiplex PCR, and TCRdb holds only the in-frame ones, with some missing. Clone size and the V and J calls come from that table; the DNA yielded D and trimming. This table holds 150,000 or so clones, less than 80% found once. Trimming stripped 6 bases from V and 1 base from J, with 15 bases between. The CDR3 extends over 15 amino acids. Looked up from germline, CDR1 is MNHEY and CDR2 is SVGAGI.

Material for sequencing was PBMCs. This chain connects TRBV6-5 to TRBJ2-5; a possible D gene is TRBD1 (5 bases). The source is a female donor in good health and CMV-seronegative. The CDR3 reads CASRKLGALQETQYF. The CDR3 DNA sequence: TGTGCCAGCAGAAAATTAGGGGCACTCCAAGAGACCCAGTACTTC.